The sequence of this T cell receptor beta chain was determined in a study of blood T cell repertoires in COVID-19. In the study's own analysis: The assay estimated nucleated cells by amplifying reference gene primers. Profiled with immunoSEQ multiplex PCR; TCRdb holds only in-frame clones, not every one. The DNA gave D and trimming, while V, J and clone size come from that table. The sample holds approximately 210,000 clones, 92% seen once. The sequence was obtained from a man aged 25 to 40 with acute or convalescent COVID-19. The sequenced sample consisted of peripheral blood.

The CDR3 nucleotides read TGTGCCAGCAGCCGTCCCGGGACAGGGTCGAGGACTGAAGCTTTCTTT. Protein product: CASSRPGTGSRTEAFF. The chain joins TRBV14 to TRBJ1-1, with 9 bases fitting TRBD1. The CDR3 totals 16 residues. Per the germline V gene, CDR1 is SGHDN and CDR2 is FVKESK. Trimming removed 4 bases from V and 5 bases from J; junction bases left unmatched: 11. Full variable domain (missing parts from reference TRBV14 and TRBJ1-1): EAGVTQFPSHSVIEKGQTVTLRCDPISGHDNLYWYRRVMGKEIKFLLHFVKESKQDESGMPNNRFLAERTGGTYSTLKVQPAELEDSGVYFCASSRPGTGSRTEAFFGQGTRLTVV.